This TCR beta chain is drawn from a study of cytomegalovirus exposure and HLA in healthy donors. Study in general: Of the donors genotyped, approximately 430 in all, over 80% fell in the Caucasian-associated ancestry cluster. Study conclusions and caveats: In a later analysis, an Asian-associated ancestry cluster reportedly showed fewer N-insertions than the 666-donor mean. Earlier analysis looked at TCR beta V segments, and most were productive about 90% or about 30% of the time. Some TCR beta chains (more than 150 of them) were listed as cytomegalovirus-associated.

CDR1 and CDR2 from the germline V gene are SGHTA and FQGTGA. The junction had 5 bases not matched to a gene; V was cut back by 4 bases and J by 3 bases. This CDR3 contains 14 residues. Researchers ran the PCR with 60 Vbeta and 13 Jbeta primers. This table comes from immunoSEQ multiplex PCR, and its TCRdb copy is limited to in-frame clones, with some not included. Its table lists around 200,000 clones. As concerns this clone: No antigen is known for it.

The sample taken for sequencing was PBMCs. This rearrangement joins TRBV7-3 to TRBJ2-7; 8 bases agree with TRBD1. This TCR derives from a woman aged 18-30 years in good health and CMV-seropositive. As DNA, the CDR3 is TGTGCCAGCAGCTCCGACAGGGGCGACTACGAGCAGTACTTC. Amino acids: CASSSDRGDYEQYF.